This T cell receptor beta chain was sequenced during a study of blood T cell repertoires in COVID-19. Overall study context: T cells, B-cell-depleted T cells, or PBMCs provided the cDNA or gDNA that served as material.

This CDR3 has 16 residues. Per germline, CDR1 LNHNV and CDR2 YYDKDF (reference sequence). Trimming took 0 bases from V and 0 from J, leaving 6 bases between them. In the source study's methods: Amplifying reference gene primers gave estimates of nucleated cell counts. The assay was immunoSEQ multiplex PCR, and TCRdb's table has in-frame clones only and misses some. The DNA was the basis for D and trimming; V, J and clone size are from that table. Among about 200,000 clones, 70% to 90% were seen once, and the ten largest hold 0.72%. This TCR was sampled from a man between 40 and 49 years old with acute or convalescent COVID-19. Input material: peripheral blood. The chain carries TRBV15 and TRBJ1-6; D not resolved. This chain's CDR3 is CATSRDTSSYNSPLHF. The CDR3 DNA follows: TGTGCCACCAGCAGAGATACCAGCTCCTATAATTCACCCCTCCACTTT.